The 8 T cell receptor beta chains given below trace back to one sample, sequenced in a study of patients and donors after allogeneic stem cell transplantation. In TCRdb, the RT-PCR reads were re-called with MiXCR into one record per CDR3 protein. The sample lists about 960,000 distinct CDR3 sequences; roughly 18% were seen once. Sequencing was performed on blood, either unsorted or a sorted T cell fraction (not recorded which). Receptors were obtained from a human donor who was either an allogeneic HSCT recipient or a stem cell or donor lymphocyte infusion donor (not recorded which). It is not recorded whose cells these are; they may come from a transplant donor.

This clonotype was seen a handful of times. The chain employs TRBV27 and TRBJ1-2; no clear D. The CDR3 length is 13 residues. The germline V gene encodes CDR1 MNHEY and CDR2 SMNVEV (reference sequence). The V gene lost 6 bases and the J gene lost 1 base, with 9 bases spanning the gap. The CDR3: CASSVGVNYGYTF. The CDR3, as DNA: TGTGCCAGCAGCGTAGGAGTTAACTATGGCTACACCTTC.

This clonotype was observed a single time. CDR3 protein: CASRETSGYNEQYF. CDR3 bases: TGTGCCAGCAGGGAGACTAGCGGGTACAATGAGCAGTACTTC. The chain carries TRBV11-3 and TRBJ2-1, with 10 bases aligning to TRBD2. The J call may be mistaken, given a closer DNA end match to TRBJ2-7. CDR3 size: 14 residues. Germline CDR1 is SGHNT and CDR2 is YENEEA.

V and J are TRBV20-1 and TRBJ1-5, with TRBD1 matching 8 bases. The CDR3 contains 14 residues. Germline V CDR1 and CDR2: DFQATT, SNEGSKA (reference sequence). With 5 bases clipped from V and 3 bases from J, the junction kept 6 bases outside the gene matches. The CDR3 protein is CSAFRQGINQPQHF. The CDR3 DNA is TGCAGTGCTTTCCGACAGGGGATCAATCAGCCCCAGCATTTT.

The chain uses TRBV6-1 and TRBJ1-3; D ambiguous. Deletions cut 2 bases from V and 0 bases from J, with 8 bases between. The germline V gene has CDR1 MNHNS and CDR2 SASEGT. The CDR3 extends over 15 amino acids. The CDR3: CASSERATSGNTIYF. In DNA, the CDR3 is TGTGCCAGCAGTGAAAGGGCTACCTCTGGAAACACCATATATTTT.

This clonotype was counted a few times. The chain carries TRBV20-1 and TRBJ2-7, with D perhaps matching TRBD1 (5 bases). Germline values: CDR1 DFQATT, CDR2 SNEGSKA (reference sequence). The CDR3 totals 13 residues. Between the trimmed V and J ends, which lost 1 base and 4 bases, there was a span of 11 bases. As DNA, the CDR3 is TGCAGTGCTAGAGGGACAAATATTTACGAGCAGTACTTC. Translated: CSARGTNIYEQYF.

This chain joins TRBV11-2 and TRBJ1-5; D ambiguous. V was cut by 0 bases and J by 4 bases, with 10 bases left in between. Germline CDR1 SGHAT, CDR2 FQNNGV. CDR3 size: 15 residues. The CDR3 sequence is CASSLEVGENQPQHF. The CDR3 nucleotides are TGTGCCAGCAGCTTAGAGGTGGGAGAGAATCAGCCCCAGCATTTT.

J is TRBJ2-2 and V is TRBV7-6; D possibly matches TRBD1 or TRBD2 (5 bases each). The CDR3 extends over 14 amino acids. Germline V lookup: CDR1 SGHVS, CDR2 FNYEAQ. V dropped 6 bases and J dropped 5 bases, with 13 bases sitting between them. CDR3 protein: CASRGRGYTGELFF. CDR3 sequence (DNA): TGTGCCAGCAGGGGCCGGGGCTATACCGGGGAGCTGTTTTTT.

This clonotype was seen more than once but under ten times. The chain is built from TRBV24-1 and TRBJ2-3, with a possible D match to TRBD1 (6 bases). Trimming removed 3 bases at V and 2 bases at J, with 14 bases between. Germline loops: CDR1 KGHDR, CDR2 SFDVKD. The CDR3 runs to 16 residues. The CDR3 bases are TGTGCCACCAGTGATCCCCCCGGACAGCCCACAGATACGCAGTATTTT. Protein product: CATSDPPGQPTDTQYF.